The T cell receptor beta chain described here comes from a study of CD8 T cells in ankylosing spondylitis (dated 2017 in TCRdb). General notes on the study: T cell receptor beta repertoires were profiled in healthy donors and ankylosing spondylitis patients so that disease-linked TCR variants could be found. Peripheral blood was sampled, and synovial fluid was also collected from ankylosing spondylitis patients. The full study cohort comprised 25 ankylosing spondylitis patients and approximately 100 healthy donors. On the study overall, not on this receptor specifically: Some motif variants had previously been reported in the synovial fluid and blood of reactive arthritis patients, which suggests shared mechanisms of disease initiation. The disease-linked clones showed a CD8+ phenotype and occurred at relatively low frequencies in peripheral blood. Significant enrichment of the disease-linked clones was reported in matched synovial fluid samples from ankylosing spondylitis patients. Blood from ankylosing spondylitis patients appeared to be characterized by a TCR beta motif made up of several highly homologous amino acid variants.

Sequencing was carried out with an Illumina HiSeq 2500. Quantitative 5'-RACE with molecular barcodes was used to prepare TCR beta libraries. For the original study's pipeline: A new computational method based on a probabilistic model of VDJ rearrangement was used to identify disease-linked TCR variants. Using fastp trimming at Q25 and MiXCR clonotype assembly, TCRdb reanalyzed the public sequencing data and kept in-frame beta chains. Every CDR3 protein is listed once, alongside the most common genes and DNA of its rows. The V and J calls, along with clone size, are taken from TCRdb and not from the paper's own processing. The sample records 400,000 to 450,000 distinct CDR3 sequences, approximately 17% of which are singletons. The ten largest clones add up to approximately 0.93% of the sample. CDR1 and CDR2 were assigned from the germline V gene as SGDLS and YYNGEE. The CDR3 goes from the cysteine to the phenylalanine over 15 residues. Only CDR3 DNA is held: 45 bases, read in frame from base 1. V drops 2 bases and J drops 2 bases, leaving 13 bases in between.

Turning to this clonotype: Its cognate antigen has yet to be identified. No much larger clone is present one base from it, and per-base qualities are unavailable.

The sample comprised blood, either unsorted or a sorted T cell fraction (not recorded which). This receptor was obtained from a male donor with ankylosing spondylitis. The rearrangement joined TRBV9 to TRBJ1-2; the D gene is not confidently resolved. The CDR3 is CASSVDSGSNYGYTF. The DNA sequence is given as TGTGCCAGCAGCGTCGATTCAGGCTCCAACTATGGCTACACCTTC.